This T cell receptor beta chain was documented in a study of PD-L1 blockade in urothelial cancer. CDR3 length equals 15 residues. Trimming left V 2 bases short and J 1 base short, with 11 bases between. CDR1 LNHDA and CDR2 SQIVND come from the germline V gene (reference sequence). Time point meaning: pretreatment peripheral blood. Measured with immunoSEQ multiplex PCR; TCRdb has only the in-frame clones, and not every one. The sample lists about 50,000 clones, roughly nine tenths occurring once. The sequence came from a woman aged 55-70 years with urothelial cancer. This sample comprised PBMCs, obtained around atezolizumab (anti-PD-L1) treatment. V and J are TRBV19 and TRBJ1-1; possibly TRBD1 for D (5 bases). CDR3 loop: CASSIRGWGNTEAFF. CDR3 sequence (DNA): TGTGCCAGTAGTATAAGGGGATGGGGGAACACTGAAGCTTTCTTT.